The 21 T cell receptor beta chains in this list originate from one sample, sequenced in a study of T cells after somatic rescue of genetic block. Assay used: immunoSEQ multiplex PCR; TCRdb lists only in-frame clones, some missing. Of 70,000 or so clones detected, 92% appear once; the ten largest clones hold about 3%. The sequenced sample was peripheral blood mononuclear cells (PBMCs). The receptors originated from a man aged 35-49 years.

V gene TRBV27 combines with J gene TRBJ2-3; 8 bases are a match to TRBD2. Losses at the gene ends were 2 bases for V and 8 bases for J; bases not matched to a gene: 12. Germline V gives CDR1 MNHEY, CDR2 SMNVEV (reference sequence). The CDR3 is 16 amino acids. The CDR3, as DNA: TGTGCCAGCAGTTTAGTCAATAGCGGGGCGTCGCGTACGCAGTATTTT. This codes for CASSLVNSGASRTQYF.

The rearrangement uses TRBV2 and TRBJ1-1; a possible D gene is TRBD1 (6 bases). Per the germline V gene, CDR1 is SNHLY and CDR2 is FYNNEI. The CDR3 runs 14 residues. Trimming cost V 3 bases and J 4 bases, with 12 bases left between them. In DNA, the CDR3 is TGTGCCAGCAGTGATCCAGGGGAGGCCACTGAAGCTTTCTTT. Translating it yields CASSDPGEATEAFF.

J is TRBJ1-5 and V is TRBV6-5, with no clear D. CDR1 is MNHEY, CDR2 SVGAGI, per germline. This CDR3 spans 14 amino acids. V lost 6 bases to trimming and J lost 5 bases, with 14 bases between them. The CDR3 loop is CASRSLSGYQPQHF. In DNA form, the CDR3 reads TGTGCCAGCAGGTCTCTTTCGGGCTATCAGCCCCAGCATTTT.

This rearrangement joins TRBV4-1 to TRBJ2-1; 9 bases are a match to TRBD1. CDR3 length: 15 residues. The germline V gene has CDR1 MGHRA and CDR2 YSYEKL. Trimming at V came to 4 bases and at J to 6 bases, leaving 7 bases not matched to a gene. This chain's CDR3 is CASSLGQGHGNEQFF. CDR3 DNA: TGCGCCAGCAGCCTGGGACAGGGTCACGGCAATGAGCAGTTCTTC.

DNA of the CDR3: TGTGCCAGCAGCGTAGGGGACAGGGGGAACCGAAACACCATATATTTT. This gives the protein CASSVGDRGNRNTIYF. This chain uses TRBV9 with TRBJ1-3, with 11 bases matching TRBD1. The CDR3 totals 16 residues. V shed 0 bases, J shed 5 bases, and the junction held 4 bases outside the gene matches. Germline loops: CDR1 SGDLS, CDR2 YYNGEE. Based on the CDR3 plus reference TRBV9 and TRBJ1-3, the full variable domain is DSGVTQTPKHLITATGQRVTLRCSPRSGDLSVYWYQQSLDQGLQFLIQYYNGEERAKGNILERFSAQQFPDLHSELNLSSLELGDSALYFCASSVGDRGNRNTIYFGEGSWLTVV.

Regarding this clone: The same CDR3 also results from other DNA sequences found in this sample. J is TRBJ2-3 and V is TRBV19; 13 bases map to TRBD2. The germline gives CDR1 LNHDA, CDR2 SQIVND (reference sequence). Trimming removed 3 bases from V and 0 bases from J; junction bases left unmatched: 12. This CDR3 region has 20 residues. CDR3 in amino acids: CASSMGRGLAGVTSTDTQYF. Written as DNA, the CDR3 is TGTGCCAGTAGTATGGGAAGAGGACTAGCGGGGGTAACTAGCACAGATACGCAGTATTTT.

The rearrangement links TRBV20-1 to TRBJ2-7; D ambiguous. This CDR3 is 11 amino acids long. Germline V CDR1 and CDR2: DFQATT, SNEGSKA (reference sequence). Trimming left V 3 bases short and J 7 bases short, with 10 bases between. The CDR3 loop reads CSASASREQYF. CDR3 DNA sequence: TGCAGTGCTAGTGCCTCGAGGGAGCAGTACTTC.

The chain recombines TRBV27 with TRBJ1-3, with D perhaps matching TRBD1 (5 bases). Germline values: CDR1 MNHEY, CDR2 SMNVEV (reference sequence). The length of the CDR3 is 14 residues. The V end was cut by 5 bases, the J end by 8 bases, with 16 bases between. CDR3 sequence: CASSARDGRDTIYF. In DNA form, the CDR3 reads TGTGCCAGCAGTGCCCGGGACGGGCGGGACACCATATATTTT.

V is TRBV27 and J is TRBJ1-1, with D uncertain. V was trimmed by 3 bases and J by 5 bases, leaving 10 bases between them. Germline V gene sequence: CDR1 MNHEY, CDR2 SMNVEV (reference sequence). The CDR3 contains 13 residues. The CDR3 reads CASSLSLVTEAFF. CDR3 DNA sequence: TGTGCCAGCAGTTTGTCGCTTGTGACTGAAGCTTTCTTT.

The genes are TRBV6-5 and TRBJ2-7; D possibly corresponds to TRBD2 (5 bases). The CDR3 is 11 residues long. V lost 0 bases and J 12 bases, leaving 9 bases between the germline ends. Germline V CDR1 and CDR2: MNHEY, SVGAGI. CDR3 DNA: TGTGCCAGCAGTTACTCGCGGGTGTGGTACTTC. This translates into CASSYSRVWYF.

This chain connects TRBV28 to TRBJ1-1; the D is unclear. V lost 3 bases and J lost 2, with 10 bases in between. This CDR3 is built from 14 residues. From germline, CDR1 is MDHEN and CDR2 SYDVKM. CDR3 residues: CASSFPGGNTEAFF. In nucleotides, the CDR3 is TGTGCCAGCAGTTTCCCTGGCGGAAACACTGAAGCTTTCTTT.

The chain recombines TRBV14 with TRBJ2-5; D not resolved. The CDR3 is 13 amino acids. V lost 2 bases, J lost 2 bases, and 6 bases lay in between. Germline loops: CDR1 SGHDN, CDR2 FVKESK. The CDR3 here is CASSQNIQETQYF. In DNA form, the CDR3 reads TGTGCCAGCAGCCAAAACATTCAAGAGACCCAGTACTTC.

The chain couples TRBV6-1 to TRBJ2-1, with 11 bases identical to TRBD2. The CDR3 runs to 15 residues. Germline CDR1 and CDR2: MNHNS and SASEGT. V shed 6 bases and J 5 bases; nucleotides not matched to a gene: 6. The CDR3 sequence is CASRAPGLADNEQFF. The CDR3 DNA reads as TGTGCCAGCAGGGCTCCGGGACTAGCGGACAATGAGCAGTTCTTC.

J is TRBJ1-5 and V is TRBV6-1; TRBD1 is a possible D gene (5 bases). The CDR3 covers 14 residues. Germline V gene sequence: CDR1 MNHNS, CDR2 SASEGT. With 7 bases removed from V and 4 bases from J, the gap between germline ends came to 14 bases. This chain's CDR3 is CASNPGLGNQPQHF. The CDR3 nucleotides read TGTGCCAGCAACCCGGGGCTAGGAAATCAGCCCCAGCATTTT.

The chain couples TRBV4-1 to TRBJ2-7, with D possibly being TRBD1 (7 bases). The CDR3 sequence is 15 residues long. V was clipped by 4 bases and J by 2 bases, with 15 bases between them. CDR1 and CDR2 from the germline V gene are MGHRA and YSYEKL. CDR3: CASSPRGGGAYEQYF. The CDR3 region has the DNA TGCGCCAGCAGCCCCCGTGGAGGGGGCGCCTACGAGCAGTACTTC.

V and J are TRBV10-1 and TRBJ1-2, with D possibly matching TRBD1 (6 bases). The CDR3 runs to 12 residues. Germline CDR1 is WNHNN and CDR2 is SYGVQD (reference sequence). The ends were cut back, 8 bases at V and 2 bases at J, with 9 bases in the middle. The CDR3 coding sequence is TGCGCCAGCCCAGGGGTGAACTATGGCTACACCTTC. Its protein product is CASPGVNYGYTF.

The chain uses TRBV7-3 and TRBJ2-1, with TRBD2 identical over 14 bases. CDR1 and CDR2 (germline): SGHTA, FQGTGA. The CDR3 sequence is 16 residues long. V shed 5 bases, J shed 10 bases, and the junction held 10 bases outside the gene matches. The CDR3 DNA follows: TGTGCCAGCAGCCCCGCGACTAGCGGGGGGGCCGGGGAGCAGTTCTTC. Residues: CASSPATSGGAGEQFF.

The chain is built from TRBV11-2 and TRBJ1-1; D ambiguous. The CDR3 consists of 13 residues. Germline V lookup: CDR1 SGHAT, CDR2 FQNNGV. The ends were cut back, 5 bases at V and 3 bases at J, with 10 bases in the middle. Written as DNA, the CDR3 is TGTGCCAGCAGCCGGGTCTCGGACACTGAAGCTTTCTTT. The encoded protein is CASSRVSDTEAFF.

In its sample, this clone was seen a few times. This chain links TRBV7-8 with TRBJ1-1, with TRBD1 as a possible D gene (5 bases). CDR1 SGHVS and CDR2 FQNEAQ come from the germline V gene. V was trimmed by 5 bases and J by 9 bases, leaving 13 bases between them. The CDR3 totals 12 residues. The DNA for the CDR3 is TGTGCCAGCAGCAGAGGCGGGACCCAAGCTTTCTTT. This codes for CASSRGGTQAFF.

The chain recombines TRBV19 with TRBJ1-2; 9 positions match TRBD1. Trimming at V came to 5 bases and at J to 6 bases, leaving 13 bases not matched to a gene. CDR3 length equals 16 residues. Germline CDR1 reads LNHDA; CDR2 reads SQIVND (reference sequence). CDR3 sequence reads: CASSSGTGYNLDGYTF. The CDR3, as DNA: TGTGCCAGTAGTTCCGGGACAGGGTATAATTTGGATGGCTACACCTTC.

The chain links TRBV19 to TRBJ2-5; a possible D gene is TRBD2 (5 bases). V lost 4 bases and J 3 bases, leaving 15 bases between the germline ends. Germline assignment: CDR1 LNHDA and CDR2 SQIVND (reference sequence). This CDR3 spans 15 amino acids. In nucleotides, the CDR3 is TGTGCCAGTAGTACCCCCTACGAGGGCGAAGAGACCCAGTACTTC. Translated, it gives CASSTPYEGEETQYF. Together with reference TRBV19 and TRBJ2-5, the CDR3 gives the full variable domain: DGGITQSPKYLFRKEGQNVTLSCEQNLNHDAMYWYRQDPGQGLRLIYYSQIVNDFQKGDIAEGYSVSREKKESFPLTVTSAQKNPTAFYLCASSTPYEGEETQYFGPGTRLLVL.